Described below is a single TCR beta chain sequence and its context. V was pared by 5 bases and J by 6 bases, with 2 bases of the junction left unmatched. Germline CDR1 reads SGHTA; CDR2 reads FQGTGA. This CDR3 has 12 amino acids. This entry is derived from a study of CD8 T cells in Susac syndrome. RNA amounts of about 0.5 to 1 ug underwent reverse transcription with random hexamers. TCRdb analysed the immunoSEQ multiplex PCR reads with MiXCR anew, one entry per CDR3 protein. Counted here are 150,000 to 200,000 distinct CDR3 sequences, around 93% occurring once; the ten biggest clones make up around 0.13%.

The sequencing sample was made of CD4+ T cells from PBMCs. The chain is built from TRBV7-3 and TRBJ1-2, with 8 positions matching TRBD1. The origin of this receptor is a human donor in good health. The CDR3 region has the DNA TGTGCCAGCAGCAAGGACAGGGATGGCTACACCTTC. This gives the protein CASSKDRDGYTF.